Each of the 6 T cell receptor beta chains below was sequenced from the same sample in a study of cytomegalovirus exposure and HLA in healthy donors. 13 Jbeta primers and 60 Vbeta primers were used for the PCR. Repertoires were generated with immunoSEQ multiplex PCR, while TCRdb's copy carries only in-frame clones and drops some. This table holds about 160,000 clones, approximately 72% found once. The sequenced sample was PBMCs. These receptors were taken from a man in his forties in good health and CMV-seropositive.

The CDR3 nucleotides are TGTGCCAGCAAACAGGGAATTGGGGACGAGCAGTACTTC. It codes for CASKQGIGDEQYF. The chain couples TRBV2 to TRBJ2-7; perhaps TRBD1 as D (6 bases). Looked up from germline, CDR1 is SNHLY and CDR2 is FYNNEI. V was trimmed by 7 bases and J by 5 bases, leaving 15 bases between them. This CDR3 is 13 amino acids long.

Only one count was recorded for this clone. The chain couples TRBV2 to TRBJ1-2, with D perhaps TRBD1 (5 bases). Germline values: CDR1 SNHLY, CDR2 FYNNEI. Trimming left V 3 bases short and J 8 bases short, with 13 bases between. The CDR3 consists of 13 residues. CDR3 protein: CASSELQGGGYTF. Here the CDR3 DNA reads TGTGCCAGCAGTGAGCTGCAGGGTGGAGGCTACACCTTC.

This chain connects TRBV5-6 to TRBJ1-6, with D maybe TRBD1 (5 bases). This CDR3 is 18 amino acids long. Per germline, CDR1 SGHDT and CDR2 YYEEEE. With 2 bases removed from V and 0 bases from J, the gap between germline ends came to 15 bases. The CDR3, as DNA: TGTGCCAGCAGCTTCGCAGGGCTGACGAGCTCCTATAATTCACCCCTCCACTTT. It is translated as CASSFAGLTSSYNSPLHF. Full variable domain (rest looked up from reference TRBV5-6 and TRBJ1-6): DAGVTQSPTHLIKTRGQQVTLRCSPKSGHDTVSWYQQALGQGPQFIFQYYEEEERQRGNFPDRFSGHQFPNYSSELNVNALLLGDSALYLCASSFAGLTSSYNSPLHFGNGTRLTVT.

The chain couples TRBV5-4 to TRBJ2-3, with D possibly matching TRBD1 (6 bases). V was pared by 4 bases and J by 0 bases, with 12 bases between. The CDR3 is made up of 15 amino acids. Germline CDR1 reads SGHNT; CDR2 reads YYREEE (reference sequence). For the CDR3, the DNA is TGTGCCAGCAGCCCAGGGACAACAAGCACAGATACGCAGTATTTT. Its protein is CASSPGTTSTDTQYF.

This clone turned up a few times. The chain employs TRBV27 and TRBJ1-1; 7 bases line up with TRBD1. The CDR3 consists of 14 residues. Germline lookup yields CDR1 MNHEY and CDR2 SMNVEV (reference sequence). V lost 3 bases to trimming and J lost 2 bases; unmatched junction nucleotides: 3. Here the CDR3 DNA reads TGTGCCAGCAGTTTCAGGGGGTATAACACTGAAGCTTTCTTT. Translation gives CASSFRGYNTEAFF.

The chain is built from TRBV7-2 and TRBJ2-5, with 9 bases identical to TRBD1. This CDR3 is 15 amino acids long. After removal of 2 bases from V and 3 bases from J, the junction contained 4 bases not matched to a gene. Germline CDR1 and CDR2: SGHTA and FQGNSA. DNA for the CDR3: TGTGCCAGCAGCTTAATAACAGGGGGCGAAGAGACCCAGTACTTC. It specifies CASSLITGGEETQYF.